The 28 T cell receptor beta chains reported below all come from one sample, sequenced in a study of T cell responses to AZD1222 COVID-19 vaccine. Using immunoSEQ multiplex PCR, the repertoire was profiled, and TCRdb retains in-frame clones only, with some absent. The profile covers approximately 110,000 clones, with about nine tenths appearing a single time and roughly 4.2% taken by the ten largest. This specimen consisted of peripheral blood, obtained on day 0 of AZD1222 vaccination. These receptors came from an adult in good health.

The CDR3 region has the DNA TGTGCCAGCTCACCGTCGACAGGGGAGGACACCGGGGAGCTGTTTTTT. It specifies CASSPSTGEDTGELFF. The gene calls are TRBV18 and TRBJ2-2; 8 bases agree with TRBD1. Germline CDR1 reads KGHSH; CDR2 reads LQKENI. This CDR3 contains 16 residues. Trimming at V came to 3 bases and at J to 3 bases, leaving 6 bases not matched to a gene.

This rearrangement joins TRBV6-5 to TRBJ2-7, with D perhaps TRBD2 (7 bases). V was trimmed by 0 bases and J by 2 bases, leaving 14 bases between them. The CDR3 runs 16 residues. CDR1 MNHEY and CDR2 SVGAGI come from the germline V gene. CDR3 bases: TGTGCCAGCAGTTACTCGAAGGGGCGGGGGCCCTACGAGCAGTACTTC. Protein sequence: CASSYSKGRGPYEQYF.

V usage is TRBV12-3 or TRBV12-4 and J usage is TRBJ1-6; D unresolved. The CDR3 has 12 amino acids. V was pared by 5 bases and J by 8 bases, with 7 bases between. CDR3 in amino acids: CASSMSDSPLHF. The CDR3 DNA follows: TGTGCCAGCAGTATGTCGGATTCACCCCTCCACTTT.

The CDR3 bases are TGTGCCAGCAGATCAAATACTGGGTTTGGAGGCTACACCTTC. It translates to CASRSNTGFGGYTF. The genes are TRBV6-4 and TRBJ1-2; D not certain. V lost 6 bases and J lost 8, with 19 bases in between. There are 14 residues in the CDR3. Germline-derived CDR1 and CDR2 are MRHNA and SNTAGT.

This clone was seen just once. The chain links TRBV7-9 to TRBJ1-1; D is uncertain. Between the trimmed V and J ends, which lost 2 bases and 1 base, there was a span of 8 bases. CDR1 is SEHNR, CDR2 FQNEAQ, per germline (reference sequence). This CDR3 is 14 amino acids long. The DNA of the CDR3 is TGTGCCAGCAGCTTAAGGGAGACGAACACTGAAGCTTTCTTT. This codes for CASSLRETNTEAFF. Complete variable domain (other parts from reference TRBV7-9 and TRBJ1-1): DTGVSQNPRHKITKRGQNVTFRCDPISEHNRLYWYRQTLGQGPEFLTYFQNEAQLEKSRLLSDRFSAERPKGSFSTLEIQRTEQGDSAMYLCASSLRETNTEAFFGQGTRLTVV.

The chain combines TRBV6-5 with TRBJ1-4, with a weak D call TRBD1 (5 bases). The CDR3 covers 14 residues. The germline gives CDR1 MNHEY, CDR2 SVGAGI. Deletions cut 7 bases from V and 5 bases from J, with 14 bases between. Written as DNA, the CDR3 is TGTGCCAGCAACGGCAGGGCCGAGAATGAAAAACTGTTTTTT. Its translation is CASNGRAENEKLFF.

This clone was observed once. The J gene is TRBJ1-5, the V gene TRBV7-8, with TRBD1 matching over 7 bases. This CDR3 has 15 amino acids. Trimming at V came to 7 bases and at J to 9 bases, leaving 15 bases not matched to a gene. Germline V gene lookup returns CDR1 SGHVS and CDR2 FQNEAQ. The CDR3 loop reads CASTPTGTAFRPQHF. In DNA, the CDR3 is TGTGCCAGCACCCCGACCGGGACAGCCTTTCGGCCCCAGCATTTT.

V gene TRBV25-1 combines with J gene TRBJ2-5, with D perhaps TRBD2 (5 bases). Germline V gene lookup returns CDR1 MGHDK and CDR2 SYGVNS. CDR3 size: 12 residues. V gave up 6 bases and J gave up 3 bases, with 8 bases separating them. CDR3 region: CASREGKETQYF. As DNA, the CDR3 is TGTGCCAGCAGAGAGGGCAAAGAGACCCAGTACTTC.

The chain combines TRBV2 with TRBJ1-5; D may be TRBD1 (5 bases). Germline values: CDR1 SNHLY, CDR2 FYNNEI. The V end was cut by 0 bases, the J end by 6 bases, with 15 bases between. The CDR3 has 16 amino acids. DNA for the CDR3: TGTGCCAGCAGTGAAGCAGGGGCCGGATCGTCTCAGCCCCAGCATTTT. The encoded protein is CASSEAGAGSSQPQHF.

The chain uses TRBV5-1 and TRBJ1-2, with D uncertain. The CDR3 sequence is 12 residues long. Germline V gives CDR1 SGHRS, CDR2 YFSETQ. V lost 3 bases and J lost 4, with 7 bases in between. For the CDR3, the DNA is TGCGCCAGCAGCTCGGCAGGCTATGGCTACACCTTC. Amino acid sequence: CASSSAGYGYTF.

This chain uses TRBV5-6 with TRBJ2-6; D remains ambiguous. This CDR3 comprises 19 residues. Germline CDR1 is SGHDT and CDR2 is YYEEEE. Trimming left V 4 bases short and J 3 bases short, with 23 bases between. CDR3 loop: CASSTPGSWVVVGANVLTF. The CDR3 nucleotides read TGTGCCAGCAGCACACCTGGAAGCTGGGTCGTTGTTGGGGCCAACGTCCTGACTTTC.

This clone has only one observation. This chain's CDR3 is CASSPGTALHSGANVLTF. CDR3 nucleotide sequence: TGTGCCAGCAGTCCCGGGACAGCTCTTCACTCTGGGGCCAACGTCCTGACTTTC. This chain connects TRBV28 to TRBJ2-6; 7 bases are shared with TRBD1. The V segment lost 5 bases and the J segment 0 bases; nucleotides outside the gene matches: 10. Germline-derived CDR1 and CDR2 are MDHEN and SYDVKM. This CDR3 is 18 amino acids long.

The J gene is TRBJ1-1, the V gene TRBV5-4; D is perhaps TRBD1 (6 bases). This CDR3 spans 15 amino acids. Germline CDR1 SGHNT, CDR2 YYREEE (reference sequence). Trimming removed 2 bases from V and 6 bases from J, with 17 bases in between. CDR3 region: CASSFRDTKRAEAFF. In DNA form, the CDR3 reads TGTGCCAGCAGCTTTCGGGACACCAAAAGGGCTGAAGCTTTCTTT.

The V call is TRBV6-2 or TRBV6-3, the J call TRBJ2-1, with 13 nucleotides matching TRBD2. The J segment lost 6 bases and the V segment lost 2 bases, leaving 4 bases of the junction unmatched. The CDR3 length is 16 residues. The germline V gene has CDR1 MNHEY and CDR2 SVGEGT. DNA of the CDR3: TGTGCCAGCAGTTACCCACTAGCGGGAGGGGGCAATGAGCAGTTCTTC. Translation gives CASSYPLAGGGNEQFF.

A few counts support this clone. The J gene is TRBJ1-5, the V gene TRBV10-3, with D hard to call. V lost 0 bases and J 2 bases, leaving 8 bases between the germline ends. The germline V gene encodes CDR1 ENHRY and CDR2 SYGVKD. The CDR3 sequence is 15 residues long. The CDR3 bases are TGTGCCATCAGTGAGTCCATGGAAGGCAATCAGCCCCAGCATTTT. Translating gives CAISESMEGNQPQHF.

This clone has just one count. The chain uses TRBV21-1 and TRBJ1-6; the tabulated D call, TRBD1, remains unverified against the DNA. TRBV21-1 is marked as a pseudogene. The CDR3 is made up of 14 amino acids. In DNA form, the CDR3 reads TGTGCCAGCAGCAAAGCGACAGGTGTTTCACCCCTCCACTTT. Its translation is CASSKATGVSPLHF.

The table lists this clone with a few counts. V is TRBV11-3 and J is TRBJ1-2; the match to TRBD1 covers 7 bases. Losses at the gene ends were 2 bases for V and 4 bases for J; bases not matched to a gene: 10. CDR3 length equals 16 residues. The germline gives CDR1 SGHNT, CDR2 YENEEA. The CDR3 DNA sequence: TGTGCCAGCAGCTTAACCCACCCCGGGACAGTCTATGGCTACACCTTC. Protein product: CASSLTHPGTVYGYTF.

The chain joins TRBV2 to TRBJ1-5; D is ambiguous. V was clipped by 6 bases and J by 4 bases, with 10 bases between them. The CDR3 runs to 13 residues. CDR1 SNHLY and CDR2 FYNNEI come from the germline V gene. The CDR3 DNA follows: TGTGCCAGCAGGGCAAACGTAAATCAGCCCCAGCATTTT. Translated, it gives CASRANVNQPQHF. Full variable domain (outside the CDR3, taken from reference TRBV2 and TRBJ1-5): EPEVTQTPSHQVTQMGQEVILRCVPISNHLYFYWYRQILGQKVEFLVSFYNNEISEKSEIFDDQFSVERPDGSNFTLKIRSTKLEDSAMYFCASRANVNQPQHFGDGTRLSIL.

V gene TRBV5-1 combines with J gene TRBJ2-5; TRBD2 aligns across 7 bases. This CDR3 region has 15 residues. The trim removed 5 bases at V and 2 bases at J, leaving 9 bases unmatched. Germline lookup yields CDR1 SGHRS and CDR2 YFSETQ. CDR3 protein: CASSGAGAGQETQYF. CDR3 sequence (DNA): TGCGCCAGCAGTGGGGCAGGAGCGGGGCAAGAGACCCAGTACTTC.

This clone was counted between two and nine times. The sample holds other DNA sequences that translate to the same CDR3. This chain uses TRBV27 with TRBJ2-7; 11 bases agree with TRBD1. This CDR3 has 17 amino acids. The V segment lost 0 bases and the J segment 4 bases; nucleotides outside the gene matches: 8. Germline lookup yields CDR1 MNHEY and CDR2 SMNVEV (reference sequence). Written as DNA, the CDR3 is TGTGCCAGCAGTTTATCTGCCGGACAGGGGGCTTCGTACGAGCAGTACTTC. Translating it yields CASSLSAGQGASYEQYF.

The V gene is TRBV4-1, the J gene TRBJ1-3, with a tentative D call TRBD1 (5 bases). V gave up 1 base and J gave up 2 bases, with 12 bases separating them. The CDR3 contains 16 residues. Germline V gene sequence: CDR1 MGHRA, CDR2 YSYEKL. Written as DNA, the CDR3 is TGCGCCAGCAGCCAAGCGCTTGGGGGAACTGGAAACACCATATATTTT. Its protein is CASSQALGGTGNTIYF.

V is TRBV5-1 and J is TRBJ2-7, with TRBD1 identical over 11 bases. Per the germline V gene, CDR1 is SGHRS and CDR2 is YFSETQ. The CDR3 is 15 residues long. Trimming cost V 4 bases and J 6 bases; bases outside gene matches: 9. Here the CDR3 reads CASSPWTGGASEQYF. DNA for the CDR3: TGCGCCAGCAGCCCCTGGACAGGGGGCGCGTCCGAGCAGTACTTC.

A single count supports this clone. This rearrangement joins TRBV7-2 to TRBJ1-2; D is uncertain. Germline assignment: CDR1 SGHTA and CDR2 FQGNSA. The length of the CDR3 is 14 residues. V lost 5 bases, J lost 4 bases, and 14 bases lay in between. The CDR3 is CASSKTYGGYGYTF. DNA for the CDR3: TGTGCCAGCAGCAAAACCTACGGAGGCTATGGCTACACCTTC.

A word on this clone: One end of the junction is discordant with germline, which a read error may explain. The J gene is TRBJ2-1, the V gene TRBV29-1, with D hard to call. The CDR3 sequence is 12 residues long. CDR1 and CDR2 (germline): SQVTM, ANQGSEA. The DNA for the CDR3 is TGCAGCGTTAAAGACGGATACAATGAGCAGTTCTTC. As protein: CSVKDGYNEQFF.

The genes are TRBV9 and TRBJ2-1; 7 bases line up with TRBD2. J gave up 9 bases and V 0 bases, and 12 bases lay outside the gene matches. The CDR3 is made up of 16 amino acids. CDR1 and CDR2 from the germline V gene are SGDLS and YYNGEE. The CDR3 here is CASSVGVSGIFREQFF. In DNA form, the CDR3 reads TGTGCCAGCAGCGTAGGAGTGAGCGGGATTTTTCGTGAGCAGTTCTTC.

The rearrangement uses TRBV15 and TRBJ1-4; 9 nucleotides agree with TRBD1. CDR1 LNHNV and CDR2 YYDKDF come from the germline V gene (reference sequence). The CDR3 extends over 17 amino acids. V shed 1 base and J 3 bases; nucleotides not matched to a gene: 6. CDR3 DNA: TGTGCCACCAGCAGAGGGGGACAGGGTAGGGCTAATGAAAAACTGTTTTTT. Protein product: CATSRGGQGRANEKLFF.

V usage is TRBV5-1 and J usage is TRBJ1-4; no definite D call. This CDR3 is built from 14 residues. Between the trimmed V and J ends, which lost 4 bases and 0 bases, there was a span of 7 bases. Germline V gene lookup returns CDR1 SGHRS and CDR2 YFSETQ. The CDR3 nucleotides are TGCGCCAGCAGCGGCAGTTCAACTAATGAAAAACTGTTTTTT. It encodes CASSGSSTNEKLFF.

The genes are TRBV4-1 and TRBJ1-1; D unresolved. With 0 bases removed from V and 4 bases from J, the gap between germline ends came to 9 bases. Germline values: CDR1 MGHRA, CDR2 YSYEKL. This CDR3 comprises 14 residues. This CDR3 reads CASSQEFGFTEAFF. CDR3 nucleotide sequence: TGCGCCAGCAGCCAAGAGTTCGGGTTCACTGAAGCTTTCTTT.